Listed below are T cell receptor beta chains from one sample, sequenced in a study of CD8 T cells in ankylosing spondylitis. TCRdb re-called the 5' RACE reads with MiXCR, one entry per CDR3 protein. The sample has under 400,000 distinct CDR3 sequences, 11% seen once; the top ten hold roughly 9.5%. The specimen sequenced was blood, either unsorted or a sorted T cell fraction (not recorded which). Source of these receptors: a female donor with ankylosing spondylitis or in good health (not recorded which). CDR3s include the opening cysteine and the closing phenylalanine or tryptophan. A D gene is named only where the DNA matches it firmly. Rows give clone size only sometimes, using once, few, many, or a class for an expanded clone.

>TRBD2|-|TRBV20-1|TRBJ2-7
TGCAGTGCTACTTCGACTAGCGGGTCCTACGAGCAGTACTTC
CSATSTSGSYEQYF
>TRBD2|many|TRBV20-1|TRBJ2-5
TGCAGTGTAGCGGGAAAAGAGACCCAGTACTTC
CSVAGKETQYF
>-|many|TRBV20-1|TRBJ1-3
TGCAGTGCTAGAGTACAGGACGCCATATATTTT
CSARVQDAIYF
>TRBD1|many|TRBV5-5|TRBJ2-1
TGTGCCAGCAGTCAACCCTTGGGACAGCCGTACAATGAGCAGTTCTTC
CASSQPLGQPYNEQFF
>TRBD1|-|TRBV24-1|TRBJ2-1
TGTGCCACCAGTGACCCCGGGACAGGGGTTCACAATGAGCAGTTCTTC
CATSDPGTGVHNEQFF
>-|once|TRBV29-1|TRBJ2-7
TGCAGCGTTGGGGCAGGGGGGAGTTCCTACGAGCAGTACTTC
CSVGAGGSSYEQYF
>-|-|TRBV20-1|TRBJ2-4
TGCAGTGCTAGGGGGCAGTTCCTAGCCAAAAACATTCAGTACTTC
CSARGQFLAKNIQYF
>TRBD1|many|TRBV20-1|TRBJ2-7
TGCAGTGCTAGGGGGACAGGGATGATTTACGAGCAGTACTTC
CSARGTGMIYEQYF
>-|-|TRBV12-3/TRBV12-4|TRBJ1-2
TGTGTCAGCAGTTTAGTGGTTTTGTCAGCCGCTGGGGGCTACACCTTC
CVSSLVVLSAAGGYTF
>-|-|TRBV18|TRBJ1-3
TGTGCCAGCTCACCAGCGGAACCCGTGGACACCATATATTTT
CASSPAEPVDTIYF
>-|many|TRBV5-1|TRBJ2-1
TGCGCCAGCAGCGTCACAGGGGGGGAATACAATGAGCAGTTCTTC
CASSVTGGEYNEQFF
>-|many|TRBV20-1|TRBJ1-1
TGCAGTGCTAGTAGGAGGGGGACTGAAGCTTTCTTT
CSASRRGTEAFF
>-|-|TRBV20-1|TRBJ1-5
TGCAGCGCCCTCCGTGGGCGGGATCAGCCCCAGCATTTT
CSALRGRDQPQHF
>-|-|TRBV6-1|TRBJ2-7
TGTGCCAGCGGGGCGTACGAGCAGTACTTC
CASGAYEQYF
>TRBD1|-|TRBV19|TRBJ1-1
TGTGCCAGTACCTCTACCCCGAGGGGGCCGAACACTGAAGCTTTCTTT
CASTSTPRGPNTEAFF
>-|many|TRBV20-1|TRBJ1-5
TGCAGTGCTGAGGACAGAAGCAATCAGCCCCAGCATTTT
CSAEDRSNQPQHF
>-|-|TRBV5-1|TRBJ2-5
TGCGCCAGCAGCGCAACAGACCTTCAAGAGACCCAGTACTTC
CASSATDLQETQYF
>-|many|TRBV25-1|TRBJ1-1
TGTGCCAGCAGCTCCCCCGGCTTGAACACTGAAGCTTTCTTT
CASSSPGLNTEAFF
>-|-|TRBV12-3/TRBV12-4|TRBJ2-7
TGTGCCAGCACCTTGGACACCAGATACGAGCAGTACTTC
CASTLDTRYEQYF
>TRBD2|-|TRBV7-2|TRBJ2-5
TGTGCCAGCAGCTTGCGGACTAGAATAGGTCAAGAGACCCAGTACTTC
CASSLRTRIGQETQYF
>-|few|TRBV9|TRBJ2-2
TGTGCCAGCAGCGTAGGGTCCAGCATCACCGGGGAGCTGTTTTTT
CASSVGSSITGELFF
>-|-|TRBV29-1|TRBJ2-5
TGCAGCGTGGGGGTGACGGGTGAGACCCAGTACTTC
CSVGVTGETQYF
>-|many|TRBV3-1|TRBJ1-1
TGTGCCAGCAGCCAAAGGCCTGGGGCTGAAGCTTTCTTT
CASSQRPGAEAFF
>-|-|TRBV21-1|TRBJ2-2
TGTGCCAGCAGCAAACATAGCGGGAGGGACACCGGGGAGCTGTTTTTT
CASSKHSGRDTGELFF
>TRBD2|few|TRBV11-2|TRBJ2-7
TGTGCCAGCAGCTTAGGTGGTAGGACTAGCGGGAGAAAGGAGAGGAACGAGCAGTACTTC
CASSLGGRTSGRKERNEQYF
>-|-|TRBV5-1|TRBJ1-3
TGCGCCAGCAGCTTGGCAGCAGGGAGTGGAAACACCATATATTTT
CASSLAAGSGNTIYF
>TRBD2|many|TRBV2|TRBJ2-2
TGTGCCAGCAGTTCCGGAAGGGGACTAGCGGGCAAAACCGGGGAGCTGTTTTTT
CASSSGRGLAGKTGELFF
>-|many|TRBV6-2/TRBV6-3|TRBJ2-3
TGTGCCAGCAGTTACACGGTAGATACGCAGTATTTT
CASSYTVDTQYF